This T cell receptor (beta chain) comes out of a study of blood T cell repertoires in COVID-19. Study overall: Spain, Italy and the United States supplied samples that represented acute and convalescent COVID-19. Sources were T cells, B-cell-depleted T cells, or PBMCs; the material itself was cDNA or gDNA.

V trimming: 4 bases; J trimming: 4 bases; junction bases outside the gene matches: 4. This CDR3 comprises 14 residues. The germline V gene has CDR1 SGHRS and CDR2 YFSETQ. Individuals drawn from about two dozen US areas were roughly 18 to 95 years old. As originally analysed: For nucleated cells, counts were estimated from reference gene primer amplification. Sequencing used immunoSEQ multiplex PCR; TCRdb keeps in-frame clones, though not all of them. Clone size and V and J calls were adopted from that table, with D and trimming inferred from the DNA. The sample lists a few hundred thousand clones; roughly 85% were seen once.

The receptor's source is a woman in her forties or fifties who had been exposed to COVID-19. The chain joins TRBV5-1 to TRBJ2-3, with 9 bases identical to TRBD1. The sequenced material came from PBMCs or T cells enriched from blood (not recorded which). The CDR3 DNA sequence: TGCGCCAGCAGCCGGACAGGGGTTCCAGATACGCAGTATTTT. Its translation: CASSRTGVPDTQYF.